The present TCR beta chain was sequenced within a study of T-cell reconstitution after alpha-beta-depleted transplantation in children. The CDR3 runs to 13 residues. Germline lookup yields CDR1 GTSNPN and CDR2 SVGIG (reference sequence). V was trimmed by 8 bases and J by 5 bases, leaving 18 bases between them. Library preparation (for TCRbeta) was performed with unique molecular identifiers. TCRdb analysed the PCR reads with MiXCR anew, one entry per CDR3 protein. The table lists about 610,000 distinct CDR3 sequences, roughly a tenth of them singletons. Material: PBMCs from the stem cell graft donor, obtained from the stem cell graft. The chain has TRBV30 and TRBJ2-5; D could derive from TRBD1 or TRBD2 (5 bases each). This TCR was sampled from a human donor who donated a stem cell graft to a child with acute myeloid leukemia. Here the CDR3 reads CAGGGVLTETQYF. The CDR3 coding sequence is TGTGCCGGGGGTGGGGTCCTTACGGAGACCCAGTACTTC.